The 17 T cell receptor beta chains listed next were all sequenced from one sample in a study of early T cells in non-severe SARS-CoV-2 infection. Via MiXCR, TCRdb re-called the 5' RACE reads, giving one row per CDR3 protein. This table holds about 62,000 distinct CDR3 sequences, roughly 8.8% found once. Material: whole blood. These TCRs come from an adult who was a healthcare worker with PCR-confirmed SARS-CoV-2 infection or an uninfected control (not recorded which).

The rearrangement links TRBV20-1 to TRBJ2-1; 11 bases fit TRBD2. This CDR3 is 14 amino acids long. Germline V gives CDR1 DFQATT, CDR2 SNEGSKA (reference sequence). V shed 6 bases, J shed 8 bases, and the junction held 9 bases outside the gene matches. CDR3 coding DNA: TGCAGTGCCGAACAACTAGCGGGGGTTGATGAGCAGTTCTTC. Its protein product is CSAEQLAGVDEQFF.

There are a few counts of this clonotype. V gene TRBV28 combines with J gene TRBJ2-7, with 7 bases lining up with TRBD1. The CDR3 covers 13 residues. V lost 5 bases and J lost 2; bases outside the gene matches: 3. CDR1 MDHEN and CDR2 SYDVKM come from the germline V gene. Here the CDR3 DNA reads TGTGCCAGCAGTCTGACAGGGCCCTACGAGCAGTACGTC. Translation: CASSLTGPYEQYV.

This clonotype was observed a handful of times. The CDR3 protein is CASSLISGDFEAFF. In DNA, the CDR3 is TGTGCCAGCAGCTTAATCTCGGGAGACTTTGAAGCTTTCTTT. The gene calls are TRBV5-5 and TRBJ1-1; D not resolved. The V and J ends lost 2 bases and 7 bases respectively, with 15 bases between them. CDR1 is SGHKS and CDR2 is YYEKEE in the germline V gene (reference sequence). CDR3 size: 14 residues.

This clonotype came up many times. The V call is TRBV10-3, the J call TRBJ1-2; D call uncertain. The V and J ends lost 0 bases and 3 bases respectively, with 2 bases between them. The CDR3 length is 12 residues. Germline-derived CDR1 and CDR2 are ENHRY and SYGVKD. CDR3 nucleotide sequence: TGTGCCATCAGTGAGTCGGACTATGGCTACACCTTC. Translating gives CAISESDYGYTF.

In this sample, this clonotype turned up a few times. The J gene is TRBJ2-2, the V gene TRBV19; D is uncertain. V gave up 4 bases and J gave up 8 bases, with 17 bases separating them. Germline-derived CDR1 and CDR2 are LNHDA and SQIVND (reference sequence). The length of the CDR3 is 15 residues. CDR3 in amino acids: CASSTRQSSSGELFF. CDR3 sequence (DNA): TGTGCCAGTAGTACGCGACAATCGAGTTCGGGGGAGCTGTTTTTT.

V and J are TRBV6-2 or TRBV6-3 and TRBJ2-1; no clear D gene. Germline V gene sequence: CDR1 MNHEY, CDR2 SVGEGT. The CDR3 extends over 15 amino acids. The V end was cut by 8 bases, the J end by 0 bases, with 14 bases between. DNA for the CDR3: TGTGCCAGCTGCCTGGGCGGTCTCTCCTACAATGAGCAGTTCTTC. Amino acid sequence: CASCLGGLSYNEQFF.

Ten or more counts support this clonotype. J is TRBJ1-2 and V is TRBV7-9, with no clear D. V gave up 1 base and J gave up 4 bases, with 7 bases separating them. There are 13 residues in the CDR3. Germline CDR1 SEHNR, CDR2 FQNEAQ (reference sequence). CDR3 in DNA: TGTGCCAGCAGCTTAGGGTTGCTCTATGGCTACACCTTC. Its translation: CASSLGLLYGYTF.

This sequence joins TRBV9 and TRBJ2-4, with TRBD1 matching 7 bases. V lost 3 bases, J lost 1 base, and 10 bases stayed unmatched. This CDR3 region has 17 residues. Germline V lookup: CDR1 SGDLS, CDR2 YYNGEE. CDR3: CASSGAGLRGAKNIQYF. CDR3 nucleotide sequence: TGTGCCAGCAGCGGAGCAGGTCTCAGGGGGGCCAAAAACATTCAGTACTTC.

The rearrangement links TRBV20-1 to TRBJ2-5; TRBD2 matches at 8 bases. This CDR3 region has 13 residues. Germline V gene lookup returns CDR1 DFQATT and CDR2 SNEGSKA (reference sequence). V lost 3 bases and J lost 2; bases outside the gene matches: 2. CDR3 nucleotides: TGCAGTGCTAGCGGGGGGGGACAAGAGACCCAGTACTTC. It encodes CSASGGGQETQYF.

J is TRBJ2-1 and V is TRBV6-1; D is undetermined. Trimming cost V 8 bases and J 6 bases, with 8 bases left between them. Germline CDR1 MNHNS, CDR2 SASEGT. The CDR3 has 11 residues. CDR3 bases: TGTGCCAGCGACGATCTCAATGAGCAGTTCTTC. Translating gives CASDDLNEQFF.

The chain couples TRBV13 to TRBJ2-3, with 9 bases that match TRBD1. Germline V gives CDR1 PRHDT, CDR2 FYEKMQ (reference sequence). The V and J ends lost 5 bases and 5 bases, in that order; junction bases with no gene match: 11. The length of the CDR3 is 16 residues. The CDR3 loop reads CASSTTTGGAGDTQYF. CDR3 bases: TGTGCCAGCAGCACCACAACAGGGGGCGCGGGAGATACGCAGTATTTT. The full variable domain, completed using reference TRBV13 and TRBJ2-3, is AAGVIQSPRHLIKEKRETATLKCYPIPRHDTVYWYQQGPGQDPQFLISFYEKMQSDKGSIPDRFSAQQFSDYHSELNMSSLELGDSALYFCASSTTTGGAGDTQYFGPGTRLTVL.

This chain joins TRBV20-1 and TRBJ2-7; 7 positions agree with TRBD1. CDR1 and CDR2 from the germline V gene are DFQATT and SNEGSKA (reference sequence). Trimming took 1 base from V and 6 from J; bases not matched to a gene: 6. CDR3 size: 13 residues. The CDR3: CSARAVTGAEQYV. The CDR3 bases are TGCAGTGCTAGAGCGGTCACAGGGGCCGAGCAGTACGTC.

The V gene is TRBV5-6, the J gene TRBJ1-4; 9 positions agree with TRBD1. Losses at the gene ends were 3 bases for V and 7 bases for J; bases not matched to a gene: 4. Germline CDR1 reads SGHDT; CDR2 reads YYEEEE. This CDR3 spans 14 amino acids. CDR3 nucleotide sequence: TGTGCCAGCAGCTGGGGGACAGGGATTGAAAAACTGTTTTTT. Protein product: CASSWGTGIEKLFF.

This clonotype appeared a few times. The V and J genes are TRBV7-9 and TRBJ1-5; D perhaps matches TRBD1 (6 bases). Germline V CDR1 and CDR2: SEHNR, FQNEAQ (reference sequence). Trimming shortened V by 4 bases and J by 6 bases, and 16 bases separated the two germline ends. The CDR3 consists of 15 residues. CDR3: CASSSEGGGGQPQHF. CDR3 coding DNA: TGTGCCAGCAGCTCGGAGGGGGGAGGCGGTCAGCCCCAGCATTTT.

This clonotype was seen only a few times. The genes are TRBV11-3 and TRBJ2-3; TRBD2 is a possible D gene (6 bases). The V gene's germline CDR1 is SGHNT and CDR2 YENEEA. The V gene lost 0 bases and the J gene lost 1 base, with 11 bases spanning the gap. CDR3 length equals 16 residues. CDR3 amino acids: CASSLDPPGGTDTQYF. CDR3 nucleotides: TGTGCCAGCAGCTTAGACCCGCCGGGGGGCACAGATACGCAGTATTTT.

The chain uses TRBV6-5 and TRBJ2-1; 8 bases map to TRBD1. This CDR3 is built from 14 residues. Trimming took 6 bases from V and 4 from J; bases not matched to a gene: 5. CDR1 and CDR2 (germline): MNHEY, SVGAGI. CDR3 region: CASSFGTGYNEQFF. In DNA, the CDR3 is TGTGCCAGCAGCTTCGGGACAGGTTACAATGAGCAGTTCTTC.

This clonotype showed up just a few times. This chain connects TRBV27 to TRBJ2-6; a possible D gene is TRBD1 (5 bases). The germline V and J ends were trimmed by 4 bases and 0 bases, with 19 bases remaining between them. This CDR3 has 19 amino acids. Germline CDR1 is MNHEY and CDR2 is SMNVEV (reference sequence). The CDR3, as DNA: TGTGCCAGCAGTTCCCTCCCAGGGTATAGGAACTCTGGGGCCAACGTCCTGACTTTC. It codes for CASSSLPGYRNSGANVLTF.